The 30 T cell receptor beta chains below all came from one sample that was sequenced in a study of shared T cell receptors in the human thymus. Method: immunoSEQ multiplex PCR; TCRdb's copy keeps in-frame clones and lacks some. This table has 650,000 to 950,000 clones, over 75% appearing once. The same specimen was also included in a second study, on human thymus T cells.

The sample was thymocytes. These receptors were collected from a girl younger than two with a congenital heart defect.

V and J are TRBV15 and TRBJ1-6, with 8 bases aligning to TRBD1. Germline CDR1 LNHNV, CDR2 YYDKDF (reference sequence). The CDR3 covers 17 residues. V gave up 1 base and J gave up 9 bases; unmatched junction bases: 11. Written as DNA, the CDR3 is TGTGCCACCAGCAGAGTTGCTTTCAGGGGGCAGGGTTCACCCCTCCACTTT. Translated, it gives CATSRVAFRGQGSPLHF.

The chain joins TRBV25-1 to TRBJ1-3; D is unclear. Per the germline V gene, CDR1 is MGHDK and CDR2 is SYGVNS. V was trimmed by 8 bases and J by 2 bases, leaving 10 bases between them. CDR3 length equals 13 residues. CDR3 residues: CASRPRTGNTIYF. The CDR3 DNA is TGTGCCAGCCGCCCGAGGACTGGAAACACCATATATTTT.

The chain uses TRBV11-3 and TRBJ2-2; TRBD1 matches 7 bases. This CDR3 contains 15 residues. The V segment lost 4 bases and the J segment 7 bases; nucleotides outside the gene matches: 9. Germline V CDR1 and CDR2: SGHNT, YENEEA. The CDR3 DNA reads as TGTGCCAGCAGCTCACAGGGGAGTACGGGCGGGGAGCTGTTTTTT. This encodes CASSSQGSTGGELFF.

The J gene is TRBJ2-4, the V gene TRBV5-6, with TRBD1 as a possible D gene (5 bases). The CDR3 runs to 19 residues. Between the trimmed V and J ends, which lost 0 bases and 0 bases, there was a span of 19 bases. Germline-derived CDR1 and CDR2 are SGHDT and YYEEEE. CDR3 nucleotides: TGTGCCAGCAGCTTGGCTCAGGGTTCCCGAAACATAGCCAAAAACATTCAGTACTTC. Residues: CASSLAQGSRNIAKNIQYF.

The rearrangement links TRBV28 to TRBJ1-1; unclear D gene. The ends were cut back, 7 bases at V and 6 bases at J, with 12 bases in the middle. CDR3 length equals 12 residues. Per germline, CDR1 MDHEN and CDR2 SYDVKM. The DNA for the CDR3 is TGTGCCAGCACCCCGTCGGGATCTGAAGCTTTCTTT. Translating it yields CASTPSGSEAFF. Drawing the rest from reference TRBV28 and TRBJ1-1, the complete variable domain is DVKVTQSSRYLVKRTGEKVFLECVQDMDHENMFWYRQDPGLGLRLIYFSYDVKMKEKGDIPEGYSVSREKKERFSLILESASTNQTSMYLCASTPSGSEAFFGQGTRLTVV.

The rearrangement joins TRBV10-3 to TRBJ1-5; 9 bases line up with TRBD1. The CDR3 has 19 residues. Germline CDR1 ENHRY, CDR2 SYGVKD. V shed 2 bases and J 1 base; nucleotides not matched to a gene: 12. CDR3 residues: CAISERGTGFLGSNQPQHF. CDR3 DNA: TGTGCCATCAGTGAGAGAGGGACAGGGTTCCTAGGGAGCAATCAGCCCCAGCATTTT.

This clone has only one observation. This chain joins TRBV12-5 and TRBJ2-5, with 10 nucleotides matching TRBD2. V was clipped by 2 bases and J by 5 bases; unmatched bases: 2. The CDR3 contains 14 residues. In germline, CDR1 is LGHNT, CDR2 FRNRAP. As DNA, the CDR3 is TGTGCTAGTGGTTTGAGTAGCGGGGGGGAGACCCAGTACTTC. Encoded protein: CASGLSSGGETQYF. Using reference TRBV12-5 and TRBJ2-5 for the parts outside the CDR3, the full variable domain is DARVTQTPRHKVTEMGQEVTMRCQPILGHNTVFWYRQTMMQGLELLAYFRNRAPLDDSGMPKDRFSAEMPDATLATLKIQPSEPRDSAVYFCASGLSSGGETQYFGPGTRLLVL.

The rearrangement links TRBV27 to TRBJ1-2; 8 bases are shared with TRBD1. The CDR3 length is 19 residues. V dropped 6 bases and J dropped 2; count of bases not matched to a gene: 20. Germline CDR1 is MNHEY and CDR2 is SMNVEV (reference sequence). CDR3: CASSATSVGDRPLNYGYTF. DNA of the CDR3: TGTGCCAGCAGCGCAACCTCGGTGGGGGACAGGCCATTGAACTATGGCTACACCTTC.

This sequence joins TRBV11-2 and TRBJ2-1; 7 nucleotides align to TRBD1. The CDR3 has 14 residues. Unmatched junction bases numbered 0, after V lost 1 base and J lost 3 bases. Germline values: CDR1 SGHAT, CDR2 FQNNGV. CDR3 region: CASSLGDSYNEQFF. CDR3 nucleotides: TGTGCCAGCAGCTTAGGGGACAGCTACAATGAGCAGTTCTTC.

In its sample, this clone was seen a few times. The chain combines TRBV21-1 with TRBJ2-7; the table's D call of TRBD1 was not tested on the DNA. TRBV21-1 is reported as a pseudogene. The CDR3 sequence is 17 residues long. Here the CDR3 reads CASSSFNRARVGCEQYF. CDR3 in DNA: TGTGCCAGCAGCAGCTTTAACAGGGCGAGAGTTGGTTGCGAGCAGTACTTC.

V usage is TRBV2 and J usage is TRBJ2-1, with 9 bases that match TRBD2. Germline loops: CDR1 SNHLY, CDR2 FYNNEI. This CDR3 has 13 residues. V dropped 5 bases and J dropped 7; count of bases not matched to a gene: 3. The CDR3 coding sequence is TGTGCCAGCAGTACTCTAGCGGGGAATGAGCAGTTCTTC. As protein: CASSTLAGNEQFF.

This chain joins TRBV30 and TRBJ1-2; 11 bases line up with TRBD1. Germline V gene sequence: CDR1 GTSNPN, CDR2 SVGIG (reference sequence). V trimming: 3 bases; J trimming: 4 bases; junction bases outside the gene matches: 4. This CDR3 region has 14 residues. CDR3 nucleotides: TGTGCCTGGAGGAGGACAGGGGGCGGCTATGGCTACACCTTC. It yields the protein CAWRRTGGGYGYTF.

The V call is TRBV5-4, the J call TRBJ2-1; TRBD1 matches at 8 bases. V shed 2 bases, J shed 10 bases, and the junction held 5 bases outside the gene matches. The V gene's germline CDR1 is SGHNT and CDR2 YYREEE (reference sequence). The CDR3 totals 13 residues. DNA of the CDR3: TGTGCCAGCAGCTTAGACACAGGGGGAGAGCAGTTCTTC. Translating gives CASSLDTGGEQFF.

This chain joins TRBV27 and TRBJ2-6, with 7 bases matching TRBD1. The CDR3 totals 15 residues. The trim removed 4 bases at V and 4 bases at J, leaving 4 bases unmatched. Germline loops: CDR1 MNHEY, CDR2 SMNVEV (reference sequence). The DNA for the CDR3 is TGTGCCAGCAGTTCACCGGGACAGGGGGCCAACGTCCTGACTTTC. Translation gives CASSSPGQGANVLTF.

This clone was observed a handful of times. The V and J genes are TRBV5-4 and TRBJ1-1; D not resolved. V lost 4 bases and J 1 base, leaving 14 bases between the germline ends. CDR1 and CDR2 (germline): SGHNT, YYREEE (reference sequence). This CDR3 is built from 15 residues. The CDR3 reads CASSVNRETNTEAFF. The CDR3 bases are TGTGCCAGCAGCGTAAACCGGGAAACGAACACTGAAGCTTTCTTT.

CDR3 DNA: TGTGCCAGTAGTATAGTTGTGGGGACTAGCGGCATTCAGTACTTC. Its protein is CASSIVVGTSGIQYF. V and J are TRBV19 and TRBJ2-4; 11 bases fit TRBD2. V dropped 1 base and J dropped 9; count of bases not matched to a gene: 5. The germline CDR1 and CDR2 sequences are LNHDA and SQIVND (reference sequence). CDR3 length equals 15 residues.

J is TRBJ2-3 and V is TRBV5-1, with TRBD1 identical over 10 bases. V was clipped by 4 bases and J by 5 bases; unmatched bases: 10. Germline CDR1 is SGHRS and CDR2 is YFSETQ. This CDR3 region has 16 residues. In DNA form, the CDR3 reads TGCGCCAGCAGCAACAAAACCGGGACAGGGGTAGATACGCAGTATTTT. Protein product: CASSNKTGTGVDTQYF.

The chain is built from TRBV4-3 and TRBJ1-5, with a tentative D call TRBD1 (6 bases). Trimming removed 0 bases at V and 7 bases at J, with 13 bases between. Germline V gene lookup returns CDR1 LGHNA and CDR2 YSLEER. There are 15 residues in the CDR3. CDR3 in amino acids: CASSQDRTGWQPQHF. The CDR3 DNA reads TGCGCCAGCAGCCAAGATCGAACAGGGTGGCAGCCCCAGCATTTT.

The V call is TRBV28, the J call TRBJ2-7, with 9 bases identical to TRBD1. This CDR3 has 18 residues. The V gene's germline CDR1 is MDHEN and CDR2 SYDVKM. J was trimmed by 3 bases and V by 4 bases; bases with no gene match: 16. CDR3 coding DNA: TGTGCCAGCAGTTCTATCCCCTCAGTCCGGGACAGGGTCTACGAGCAGTACTTC. Its protein is CASSSIPSVRDRVYEQYF.

The CDR3: CASSMVRQGAGPHHTDTQYF. CDR3 in DNA: TGTGCCAGTAGTATGGTTCGACAGGGGGCTGGGCCGCACCACACAGATACGCAGTATTTT. The chain uses TRBV19 and TRBJ2-3, with 10 bases fitting TRBD1. The germline V gene has CDR1 LNHDA and CDR2 SQIVND (reference sequence). With V trimmed by 3 bases and J by 2 bases, 17 bases remained unmatched. This CDR3 has 20 amino acids.

The V gene is TRBV5-1, the J gene TRBJ1-6; TRBD1 aligns across 10 bases. The V segment lost 5 bases and the J segment 8 bases; nucleotides outside the gene matches: 16. Germline assignment: CDR1 SGHRS and CDR2 YFSETQ. The CDR3 consists of 18 residues. CDR3 loop: CASRPSGTGAKGHSPLHF. In nucleotides, the CDR3 is TGCGCCAGCAGGCCTTCCGGGACAGGGGCCAAGGGGCATTCACCCCTCCACTTT.

The chain links TRBV9 to TRBJ2-5, with D maybe TRBD2 (6 bases). The DNA end is more similar to TRBJ2-7, so the J call may be wrong. This CDR3 has 16 amino acids. Germline V gives CDR1 SGDLS, CDR2 YYNGEE. The CDR3 here is CASSPRLSAGRYEQYF. CDR3 nucleotide sequence: TGTGCCAGCTCCCCCCGCTTGTCGGCGGGGCGCTACGAGCAGTACTTC.

This clone appeared once. The rearrangement joins TRBV29-1 to TRBJ2-5; TRBD1 matches at 7 bases. The CDR3 contains 13 residues. CDR1 is SQVTM and CDR2 is ANQGSEA in the germline V gene. V lost 6 bases, J lost 4 bases, and 8 bases stayed unmatched. The CDR3 nucleotides read TGCAGCGTAGGTACAGGGGCGGGAGAGACCCAGTACTTC. Translated: CSVGTGAGETQYF.

This sequence joins TRBV6-4 and TRBJ2-2; the D gene is possibly TRBD2 (6 bases). The germline V and J ends were trimmed by 6 bases and 4 bases, with 27 bases remaining between them. Per the germline V gene, CDR1 is MRHNA and CDR2 is SNTAGT. The CDR3 is 19 residues long. CDR3 sequence reads: CASSPEGGEDVACTGELFF. In DNA, the CDR3 is TGTGCCAGCAGCCCCGAAGGTGGGGAGGACGTGGCTTGCACCGGGGAGCTGTTTTTT.

The sample holds one count of this clone. The chain combines TRBV18 with TRBJ1-1; D might be TRBD1 (5 bases). This CDR3 is 16 amino acids long. The germline V and J ends were trimmed by 2 bases and 0 bases, with 13 bases remaining between them. Germline V lookup: CDR1 KGHSH, CDR2 LQKENI. The CDR3 reads CASSPLAGKLNTEAFF. The DNA for the CDR3 is TGTGCCAGCTCACCATTGGCAGGGAAGCTGAACACTGAAGCTTTCTTT.

The chain combines TRBV13 with TRBJ2-2, with 8 bases aligning to TRBD1. V lost 4 bases to trimming and J lost 4 bases; unmatched junction nucleotides: 11. The germline V gene has CDR1 PRHDT and CDR2 FYEKMQ (reference sequence). The CDR3 totals 17 residues. The DNA of the CDR3 is TGTGCCAGCAGCTCGGGTGGGTTAGACAGGGGCACCGGGGAGCTGTTTTTT. Its translation is CASSSGGLDRGTGELFF.

This clone was detected only once. The gene calls are TRBV19 and TRBJ2-2, with a weak D call TRBD1 (5 bases). Trimming cost V 3 bases and J 5 bases, with 10 bases left between them. CDR1 is LNHDA and CDR2 is SQIVND in the germline V gene (reference sequence). This CDR3 comprises 14 residues. The CDR3 nucleotides are TGTGCCAGTAGTATCTCTTCAGGGACCGGGGAGCTGTTTTTT. This codes for CASSISSGTGELFF. Combining the CDR3 with reference TRBV19 and TRBJ2-2 gives the whole variable domain DGGITQSPKYLFRKEGQNVTLSCEQNLNHDAMYWYRQDPGQGLRLIYYSQIVNDFQKGDIAEGYSVSREKKESFPLTVTSAQKNPTAFYLCASSISSGTGELFFGEGSRLTVL.

The genes are TRBV19 and TRBJ1-1, with D tentatively TRBD1 (6 bases). The V gene lost 5 bases and the J gene lost 3 bases, with 16 bases spanning the gap. Germline CDR1 reads LNHDA; CDR2 reads SQIVND (reference sequence). This CDR3 is 15 amino acids long. The CDR3 reads CASSSPQGWDTEAFF. For the CDR3, the DNA is TGTGCCAGTAGTTCACCTCAGGGGTGGGACACTGAAGCTTTCTTT. Full variable domain (rest looked up from reference TRBV19 and TRBJ1-1): DGGITQSPKYLFRKEGQNVTLSCEQNLNHDAMYWYRQDPGQGLRLIYYSQIVNDFQKGDIAEGYSVSREKKESFPLTVTSAQKNPTAFYLCASSSPQGWDTEAFFGQGTRLTVV.

This clone was seen a single time. The chain recombines TRBV10-3 with TRBJ1-4, with 8 bases lining up with TRBD1. The CDR3 is 17 residues long. Germline V gene sequence: CDR1 ENHRY, CDR2 SYGVKD. Unmatched junction bases numbered 6, after V lost 0 bases and J lost 3 bases. The CDR3 is CAISESKNRGSNEKLFF. CDR3 in DNA: TGTGCCATCAGTGAGTCGAAAAACAGGGGGTCTAATGAAAAACTGTTTTTT.

The chain combines TRBV19 with TRBJ1-6, with 8 bases lining up with TRBD1. The CDR3 covers 15 residues. Trimming took 5 bases from V and 10 from J; bases not matched to a gene: 10. Germline-derived CDR1 and CDR2 are LNHDA and SQIVND (reference sequence). The CDR3 loop is CASSSDRSGGSPLHF. CDR3 bases: TGTGCCAGTAGTTCTGACAGATCAGGGGGCTCACCCCTCCACTTT.